One T cell receptor beta chain is described in this entry. This clonotype has at least ten counts. Its cognate antigen has yet to be identified. No much larger clone exists at a distance of one base, and base qualities are not known. TCR beta CDR3 regions were amplified from RNA transcripts. The first round of RT-PCR for the TCR CDR3 was performed with the HTBI primer set and the Qiagen OneStep RT-PCR kit. Libraries were constructed in a second round of multiplex PCR, after which size selection and purification were carried out. Sequencing of the libraries was done on an Illumina HiSeq2000 using paired-end 100 bp reads. On the study's bioinformatics: SOAPnuke was used to process the raw data, throwing out any read that contained adapters or uncalled bases, had a mean Phred below 15, or lacked an exact constant-primer or identifier match. High-quality paired reads were merged using COPE v1.2.5, and each unique nucleotide sequence was defined as a clonotype. MiTCR v1.1 was used to align the clonotypes against IMGT TRBV, TRBD and TRBJ reference segments. Analysis was restricted to V-J combinations with a frequency above 0.0001, which covered about 99% of repertoires. The TCS score was defined as the ratio of F50 (clonal expansion) to E x V (chaos), calculated using BLOSUM62-based TCRdist between CDR3 peptides within each V-J. Welch's t-statistics and random forest reduced around 510 V-J features to about 13, which were used in a naive Bayes classifier (R e1071). TCRdb handled the public reads itself, with Q25 trimming in fastp and clone calling in MiXCR, and kept productive beta chains. CDR3 protein sequences are deduplicated, and each keeps its most common genes and DNA. These V and J calls derive from TCRdb rather than the authors' analysis. Here the sample has some 370,000 distinct CDR3 sequences; about 15% occur a single time. Roughly a third of the sample belongs to the ten largest clones.

From the cysteine up to the phenylalanine, the CDR3 has a length of 14 residues. Left in the record is the CDR3 DNA by itself, 42 bases read in frame from the first base. The germline ends are 10 bases apart after V is trimmed by 3 bases and J by 4 bases. Hyperthyroidism patients were newly diagnosed, had a disease duration of under 2 months, and were aged 18 to 65 years. The study excluded patients with uncontrolled infections, other autoimmune diseases, pregnancy or lactation. Diagnoses were established on the basis of clinical symptoms, serum thyroxine and TRAb, thyroid ultrasound, and orbital computed tomography. Blood from progressor patients was drawn when they were first diagnosed with hyperthyroidism, before any ophthalmopathy symptoms appeared. PBMCs were isolated from 8 to 10 ml of fresh peripheral blood by Ficoll-Paque density gradient centrifugation. Patients classed as progressors first received a Graves' hyperthyroidism diagnosis and then went on to develop ophthalmopathy during follow-up. Total RNA was extracted using Trizol reagent, and RNA quality was assessed on an Agilent 2100 Bioanalyzer.

These data belong to a study of T cells in Graves' hyperthyroidism and ophthalmopathy (dated by TCRdb to between 2018 and 2020). About the study as a whole: Peripheral blood samples were taken at the time of initial diagnosis, prior to any treatment. The paper reports TCR Vbeta CDR3 sequencing of 130 to 150 peripheral blood samples: some 41 ophthalmopathy, fewer than 85 hyperthyroidism and around 17 progressor patients. After sampling, hyperthyroidism patients received methimazole starting at 30 mg daily, and ophthalmopathy patients received high-dose intravenous methylprednisolone. To identify TCR V-J signatures that set the groups apart, the researchers used a discovery cohort of about a hundred patients, made up of fewer than 50 with Graves' ophthalmopathy and some 56 with stable Graves' hyperthyroidism. Thyroid tissue and blood T-cell repertoires from several Graves' hyperthyroidism patients were also compared in the study. The roughly 100 discovery patients were randomly divided into training and test sets at a 7:3 ratio. An independent validation cohort of under 20 hyperthyroidism patients and 17 patients who later progressed to ophthalmopathy tested prospective prediction of ophthalmopathy. The paper's findings and limits, for the study overall: Sample size was not statistically predetermined, and investigators were not blinded to group allocation. During validation, the model predicted progression to ophthalmopathy a median of around six months ahead of onset, with almost 71% sensitivity and roughly 75% specificity. Ophthalmopathy was separated from stable hyperthyroidism by a 13 V-J signature model, with over 85% sensitivity and roughly 81% specificity obtained in cross-validation and 80%/75% obtained in testing. Blood samples also contained most of the expanded thyroid clonotypes (frequency above 0.001), which suggests that blood repertoires may reflect thyroid immune responses.

The chain links TRBV12-3 or TRBV12-4 with TRBJ1-5; no D gene is confidently identified. The sample consisted of blood. The origin of this receptor is a woman between 25 and 40 years old with Graves' hyperthyroidism that later progressed to Graves' ophthalmopathy. The sequenced DNA: TGTGCCAGCAGTTTTCGGCGTGGGAATCAGCCCCAGCATTTT. This sequence encodes CASSFRRGNQPQHF.